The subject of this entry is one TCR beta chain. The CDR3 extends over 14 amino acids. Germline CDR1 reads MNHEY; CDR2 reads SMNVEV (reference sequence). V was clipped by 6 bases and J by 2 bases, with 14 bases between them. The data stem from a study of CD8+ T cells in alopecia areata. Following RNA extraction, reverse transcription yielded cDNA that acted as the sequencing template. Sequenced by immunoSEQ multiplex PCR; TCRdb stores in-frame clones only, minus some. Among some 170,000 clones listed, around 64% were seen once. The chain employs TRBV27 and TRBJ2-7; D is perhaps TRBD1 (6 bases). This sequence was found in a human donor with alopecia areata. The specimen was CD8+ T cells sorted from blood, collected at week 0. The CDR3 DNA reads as TGTGCCAGCAGGGAGACAGGTACACCCTACGAGCAGTACTTC. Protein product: CASRETGTPYEQYF.